Included here is one T cell receptor beta chain sequence, with context. Germline CDR1 and CDR2: LGHNA and YNFKEQ. CDR3 length: 14 residues. The ends lost 5 bases at V and 7 bases at J; junction bases unmatched: 5. In the study's own analysis: Amplification of reference gene primers was used by the study to estimate nucleated cell counts. Generated by immunoSEQ multiplex PCR, the TCRdb table keeps only in-frame clones and is missing some. V, J and clone size derive from that table, while D and trimming were established from the DNA sequence. The table includes about 120,000 clones, roughly 83% detected once. This sample was included in a study of blood T cell repertoires in COVID-19. For the study at large: COVID-19 samples, acute and convalescent, were from the United States, Italy and Spain. PBMCs, B-cell-depleted T cells, or T cells were the source of the cDNA or gDNA that made up the material.

This TCR was sampled from a man aged 35 to 55 with active or convalescent COVID-19. The chain uses TRBV4-2 and TRBJ1-4; 9 bases map to TRBD1. The specimen was peripheral blood. The CDR3, as DNA: TGTGCCAGCAGCAAGGGGACAGGGAGTGAAAAACTGTTTTTT. Translation: CASSKGTGSEKLFF.